The clone carrying this TCR beta chain has ten or more counts. This specimen belongs to a study of T cells in Graves' hyperthyroidism and ophthalmopathy. For the study at large: The initial diagnosis was the point when peripheral blood was collected, ahead of any treatment.

V was shortened by 2 bases and J by 3 bases, with 11 bases between the two germline ends. CDR3 length: 15 residues. TCR beta CDR3 sequences were amplified from RNA transcripts. First-round RT-PCR of the TCR CDR3 relied on the HTBI primer set. TCRdb used MiXCR to reprocess the multiplex PCR reads, holding one entry per CDR3 protein. Among 200,000 to 250,000 distinct CDR3 sequences listed, 17% were seen once. The clonotype originates from a man aged 45-65 years with Graves' hyperthyroidism. The rearrangement joins TRBV12-3 or TRBV12-4 to TRBJ2-1; D is possibly TRBD2 (6 bases). Sequencing was performed on blood. CDR3 in amino acids: CASSLHGSVYNEQFF. CDR3 coding DNA: TGTGCCAGCAGTTTACACGGGAGCGTCTACAATGAGCAGTTCTTC.